The 2 T cell receptor beta chains given below trace back to one sample, sequenced in a study of vaccination and CD4 T cells after COVID-19 (dated by TCRdb to between 2021 and 2022). The treatment or condition label, as the study defines it: approximately nine-day PBMC culture with coronavirus spike peptide pools or control peptides (ViraFEST assay). Their cognate antigens are unknown. Libraries were prepared through PCR. Sequencer: Illumina iSeq 100. TCR sequencing of DNA from cultured CD4+ T cells used the Oncomine TCR Beta short-read assay at the Johns Hopkins FTIC core. Starting from the raw public reads, TCRdb applied fastp trimming at Q25, assembled clones with MiXCR and retained in-frame beta chains. Each entry is one CDR3 protein sequence, shown with its most common DNA and genes. For this sample the table gives over 25,000 distinct CDR3 sequences, of which around 60% were detected only once. The ten most abundant clones make up around a sixth of the sample.

The sample was CD4+ T cells from blood, cultured in vitro, taken after SARS-CoV-2 vaccination. These receptors all come from a human donor who received a COVID-19 vaccine.

The genes are TRBV12-3 or TRBV12-4 and TRBJ2-7, with a weak D call TRBD1 (6 bases). Trimming cost V 3 bases and J 5 bases, with 11 bases left between them. The CDR3 runs to 13 residues. The chain's CDR3 is CASSLIRGDEQYF. The CDR3 nucleotides are TGTGCCAGCAGTTTGATCAGGGGCGACGAGCAGTACTTC.

J is TRBJ1-2 and V is TRBV20-1; 11 positions match TRBD1. CDR3 size: 13 residues. Per the germline V gene, CDR1 is DFQATT and CDR2 is SNEGSKA (reference sequence). J lost 7 bases, V lost 5 bases, and 6 bases had no gene match. The CDR3 sequence: CSAWTGTGGGYTF. DNA for the CDR3: TGCAGTGCTTGGACCGGGACAGGGGGTGGCTACACCTTC.